This is a list of T cell receptor beta chains from one sample in a study of Ad26.COV2.S vaccination and SARS-CoV-2 variants. Generated by immunoSEQ multiplex PCR, the TCRdb table keeps only in-frame clones and is missing some. The data show about 480,000 clones, 70% to 90% seen once. The material sequenced was peripheral blood, taken in a trial of Ad26.COV2.S vaccine versus placebo. The source is a person between 18 and 59 years old who received the Ad26.COV2.S COVID-19 vaccine or a placebo. Each CDR3 is given with its conserved first and last residue. D genes are given only for firm matches. Only part of the rows carry a size: once, few, many, or a class if the clone is expanded.

>-|TRBJ2-5|14|TRBV7-2|-
TGTGCCAGCAGTCCCCGCAGGGGCCAAGAGACCCAGTACTTC
CASSPRRGQETQYF
>-|TRBJ1-1|14|TRBV28|-
TGTGCCAGCAGTCTGAGGGGGGAGGACACTGAAGCTTTCTTT
CASSLRGEDTEAFF
>-|TRBJ2-1|11|TRBV28|-
TGTGCCAGCAGTTTCCCCGGAGGGAAGTTCTTC
CASSFPGGKFF
>-|TRBJ1-1|18|TRBV14|-
TGTGCCAGCAGCCCTCCCCACCGGGGGGGTCTTCGGAACACTGAAGCTTTCTTT
CASSPPHRGGLRNTEAFF
>-|TRBJ2-7|14|TRBV29-1|-
TGCAGCGTTGTTTCGGTCGGGGTTTCCTACGAGCAGTACTTC
CSVVSVGVSYEQYF
>-|TRBJ2-7|13|TRBV29-1|-
TGCAGCGTTGAAAAGGGCATGGGATACGAGCAGTACTTC
CSVEKGMGYEQYF
>TRBD2|TRBJ2-1|13|TRBV25-1|-
TGTGCCAGCAGTGATCTGGCGGGAGGTGAGCAGTTCTTC
CASSDLAGGEQFF
>-|TRBJ2-5|13|TRBV2|-
TGTGCCATACGGCGGAGGGATCGTCAGACCCAGTACTTC
CAIRRRDRQTQYF
>-|TRBJ1-5|13|TRBV2|-
TGTGCCAGCAGTGAATTGGGGGTTAGGCCCCAGCATTTT
CASSELGVRPQHF
>-|TRBJ2-2|15|TRBV7-9|-
TGTGCCAGCAGCTTATCAGGGGCGAACACCGGGGAGCTGTTTTTT
CASSLSGANTGELFF
>-|TRBJ2-5|12|TRBV7-8|-
TGTGCCAGCAGCCACCCCGGGGAGACCCAGTACTTC
CASSHPGETQYF
>-|TRBJ2-7|16|TRBV6-2/TRBV6-3|-
TGTGCCAGCAGTTACCCGCCGGACAGATTGTTCAGCGGGACAGTCTTC
CASSYPPDRLFSGTVF
>TRBD2|TRBJ2-3|14|TRBV30|-
TGTGCCTGGAGGCTGGGACTAGCTTTCGATACGCAGTATTTT
CAWRLGLAFDTQYF
>TRBD1|TRBJ2-7|16|TRBV7-8|-
TGTGCCAGCAGCCGACATGTACAGGGGGCTTCGTACGAGCAGTACTTC
CASSRHVQGASYEQYF
>-|TRBJ2-5|14|TRBV11-1|once
TGTGCCAGCAGCCAGGTGCAACTAATTGAGACCCAGTACTTC
CASSQVQLIETQYF
>-|TRBJ2-7|14|TRBV7-6|-
TGTGCCAGCAGCCCCCGAGGGCTAACTAACGAGCAGTACTTC
CASSPRGLTNEQYF
>TRBD1|TRBJ2-7|14|TRBV13|-
TGTGCCAGCAGCCCTCGTGGCAGGGGGCAGGAGCAGTACTTC
CASSPRGRGQEQYF
>-|TRBJ2-3|13|TRBV12-3/TRBV12-4|-
TGTGCCAGCAGTCCTATGAACACAGATACGCAGTATTTT
CASSPMNTDTQYF
>TRBD1|TRBJ2-7|13|TRBV28|-
TGTGCCAGCAGTTTAGGCAGGGGGTACGAGCAGTACTTC
CASSLGRGYEQYF
>-|TRBJ1-2|12|TRBV19|-
TGTGCCAGTAACACAGTCCCCTATGGCTACACCTTC
CASNTVPYGYTF
>-|TRBJ1-4|13|TRBV2|-
TGTGCCAGACAGGGTCTGGTACGCGAAAAACTGTTTTTT
CARQGLVREKLFF
>TRBD2|TRBJ2-5|16|TRBV7-2|once
TGTGCCAGCAGCTTAGCTGCTAGCGGGGGCCAAGAGACCCAGTACTTC
CASSLAASGGQETQYF
>TRBD2|TRBJ2-2|17|TRBV4-1|once
TGCGCCAGCAGCCAAGAGCATCTAGCGGGGGGCACCGGGGAGCTGTTTTTT
CASSQEHLAGGTGELFF